This T cell receptor beta chain was sequenced during a study of T-cell reconstitution after alpha-beta-depleted transplantation in children (dated by TCRdb to the mid-2010s). For the study in its entirety: T-cell immune reconstitution after TCRalphabeta/CD19-depleted allogeneic hematopoietic cell transplantation in children was quantitatively tracked in the study by means of TCR repertoire profiling.

As encoded in the germline V gene, CDR1 is KGHDR while CDR2 is SFDVKD. The CDR3 has 13 amino acids, counting the end cysteine and phenylalanine. Only the CDR3 portion is preserved as DNA: 39 bases, with reading frame beginning at the first base. The junction shows trimming of 5 bases on V and 6 bases on J, plus 13 bases between the germline ends. Only a few counts were recorded for this clonotype. What antigen it recognizes has not been identified. There are no base qualities to consult, and no much larger clone falls within one base. Receptor libraries were prepared by PCR. The sequencer was an Illumina HiSeq 2500. To normalize quantification of the TCRbeta repertoire, the TCR libraries were built with molecular barcoding that relied on unique molecular identifiers. In-frame beta chains were kept once TCRdb had trimmed the public reads at Q25 with fastp and called clones with MiXCR. CDR3 protein sequences are deduplicated, and each keeps its most common genes and DNA. Across this sample there are roughly 590,000 distinct CDR3 sequences, with 16% seen only once. The top ten constitute approximately 1% of the sample.

The source was PBMCs from the stem cell graft donor, collected from the stem cell graft. The sequence links TRBV24-1 to TRBJ2-7; TRBD1 is a weak D gene call, 6 bases matching. The clonotype comes from a human donor who donated a stem cell graft to a child with acute myeloid leukemia. In nucleotide form, the sequence is TGTGCCACCAGTGTCAACCGGGACACCGAGCAGTACTTC. Translated, this is CATSVNRDTEQYF.